Listed below are T cell receptor beta chains from one sample, sequenced in a study of T-cell reconstitution after alpha-beta-depleted transplantation in children. TCRdb analysed the PCR reads with MiXCR anew, one entry per CDR3 protein. Of 400,000 to 450,000 distinct CDR3 sequences listed, 43% are singletons. The sequencing used PBMCs, collected before TCRalphabeta/CD19-depleted stem cell transplant. These receptors all stem from a girl under 10 years old with aplastic anemia, due to receive a stem cell transplant. CDR3s include the opening cysteine and the closing phenylalanine or tryptophan. Each record gives: D gene, J gene, clone size, V gene, CDR3 protein, CDR3 DNA. D genes are given only for firm matches. Part of the rows lack a size; the others show once, few, many or a class for expanded clones.

>-|TRBJ2-3|-|TRBV20-1
CSARLPGVDTQYF
TGCAGTGCTCGGCTCCCGGGAGTGGATACGCAGTATTTT
>-|TRBJ2-3|-|TRBV20-1
CSAGGPIAAASTDTQYF
TGCAGTGCAGGGGGCCCTATAGCGGCTGCTAGCACAGATACGCAGTATTTT
>TRBD2|TRBJ2-3|-|TRBV7-2
CASSSSGGTRTDTQYF
TGTGCCAGCAGCTCTAGCGGGGGGACGAGAACAGATACGCAGTATTTT
>TRBD1|TRBJ1-5|-|TRBV29-1
CSVRGQGGNQPQHF
TGCAGCGTGCGAGGACAGGGGGGCAATCAGCCCCAGCATTTT
>-|TRBJ2-1|-|TRBV20-1
CSARDRLWAAMSSYNEQFF
TGCAGTGCTAGAGATCGCCTATGGGCGGCGATGAGCTCCTACAATGAGCAGTTCTTC
>TRBD1|TRBJ1-4|-|TRBV15
CATSSLTGSNEKLFF
TGTGCCACCAGCAGCCTGACAGGGTCTAATGAAAAACTGTTTTTT
>-|TRBJ1-2|-|TRBV20-1
CRASGDGIYGYTF
TGCAGAGCCTCCGGGGACGGAATCTATGGCTACACCTTC
>-|TRBJ1-2|-|TRBV12-3/TRBV12-4
CASSSATDLNYGYTF
TGTGCCAGCAGTTCAGCGACAGATTTGAACTATGGCTACACCTTC
>TRBD1|TRBJ1-3|-|TRBV5-5
CASSGTGDSGNTIYF
TGTGCCAGCAGCGGAACAGGGGACTCTGGAAACACCATATATTTT
>TRBD2|TRBJ2-3|many|TRBV20-1
CSARGTGTSASSSGADTQYF
TGCAGTGCTAGGGGGACCGGGACTAGCGCTTCTTCAAGCGGTGCAGATACGCAGTATTTT
>TRBD1|TRBJ2-7|few|TRBV7-3
CASSFPPGQGTRSYEQYF
TGTGCCAGCAGCTTTCCACCGGGACAGGGTACGCGATCCTACGAGCAGTACTTC
>-|TRBJ2-7|-|TRBV7-3
CASSPGPRDGSYEQYF
TGTGCCAGCAGCCCCGGTCCCCGGGACGGTTCCTACGAGCAGTACTTC
>-|TRBJ1-1|many|TRBV7-2
CASSPRRLAEAFF
TGTGCCAGCAGCCCACGACGACTCGCTGAAGCTTTCTTT
>TRBD2|TRBJ2-3|-|TRBV28
CASRLAGTTDTQYF
TGTGCCAGCAGGCTAGCGGGAACCACAGATACGCAGTATTTT
>TRBD1|TRBJ1-1|many|TRBV20-1
CSAGDRYTEAFF
TGCAGTGCCGGGGACAGGTACACTGAAGCTTTCTTT
>-|TRBJ1-2|-|TRBV21-1
CASSNCNRDRVYGDTF
TGTGCCAGCAGCAATTGTAACCGGGACAGGGTCTATGGCGACACCTTC
>-|TRBJ1-1|-|TRBV25-1
CASSDPGAKGTEAFF
TGTGCCAGCAGTGACCCAGGGGCTAAGGGCACTGAAGCTTTCTTT
>-|TRBJ2-1|-|TRBV20-1
CSAPRGMGSSYNEQFF
TGCAGTGCCCCAAGGGGTATGGGTAGCTCCTACAATGAGCAGTTCTTC
>-|TRBJ2-1|-|TRBV2
CASSGIQGRNEQFF
TGTGCCAGCAGTGGTATACAGGGGAGGAATGAGCAGTTCTTC
>-|TRBJ2-3|-|TRBV28
CASSRGQLISTDTQYF
TGTGCCAGCAGCCGCGGACAGCTAATTAGCACAGATACGCAGTATTTT
>-|TRBJ2-5|once|TRBV7-2
CASSTHRGETQYF
TGTGCCAGCAGCACCCATCGCGGGGAGACCCAGTACTTC
>-|TRBJ2-7|-|TRBV6-2/TRBV6-3
CASSYTTYEQYF
TGTGCCAGCAGTTACACCACCTACGAGCAGTACTTC
>TRBD2|TRBJ2-3|-|TRBV6-1
CASSPRLAGPPDTQYF
TGTGCCAGCAGCCCAAGACTAGCGGGCCCCCCAGATACGCAGTATTTT
>-|TRBJ2-7|few|TRBV7-2
CASSLGGGTAGEQYF
TGTGCCAGCAGCTTAGGGGGCGGGACTGCCGGCGAGCAGTACTTC
>TRBD2|TRBJ2-1|-|TRBV3-1
CASSPRGLAGDNEQFF
TGTGCCAGCAGCCCGCGCGGACTAGCGGGGGACAATGAGCAGTTCTTC
>-|TRBJ2-7|-|TRBV4-1
CASSQGAGRGIYEQYF
TGCGCCAGCAGCCAAGGGGCAGGAAGAGGGATCTACGAGCAGTACTTC
>TRBD2|TRBJ2-5|-|TRBV30
CAWSTTSGSAQYF
TGTGCCTGGAGTACGACTAGCGGGAGCGCCCAGTACTTC
>TRBD2|TRBJ2-5|few|TRBV6-2/TRBV6-3
CASSLIAGARQETQYF
TGTGCCAGCAGCCTAATAGCGGGAGCGCGACAAGAGACCCAGTACTTC
>-|TRBJ2-7|-|TRBV15
CATSRLEAYEQYF
TGTGCCACCAGCAGGTTGGAGGCCTACGAGCAGTACTTC
>TRBD2|TRBJ2-7|-|TRBV20-1
CSARAPLAGSSYEQYF
TGCAGTGCTAGAGCCCCACTAGCGGGAAGCTCCTACGAGCAGTACTTC
>TRBD2|TRBJ2-1|few|TRBV6-1
CASRVSSGLYNEQFF
TGTGCCAGCAGGGTTTCTAGCGGGCTCTACAATGAGCAGTTCTTC
>TRBD1|TRBJ2-5|few|TRBV5-6
CASSSGRPDRVETQYF
TGTGCCAGCAGCTCGGGGAGACCCGACAGGGTTGAGACCCAGTACTTC
>TRBD1|TRBJ1-1|many|TRBV28
CASTWGTGGTEAFF
TGTGCCAGCACCTGGGGGACAGGGGGTACTGAAGCTTTCTTT
>TRBD2|TRBJ2-3|-|TRBV5-1
CASIAGGLTDTQYF
TGCGCCAGCATAGCGGGGGGACTCACAGATACGCAGTATTTT
>-|TRBJ2-3|-|TRBV12-3/TRBV12-4
CASSLGGPGTDTQYF
TGTGCCAGCAGTTTAGGTGGCCCCGGCACAGATACGCAGTATTTT
>TRBD2|TRBJ2-1|-|TRBV6-5
CASSYSLRTSGYNEQFF
TGTGCCAGCAGTTACTCGCTTCGGACTAGCGGATACAATGAGCAGTTCTTC
>TRBD2|TRBJ2-1|-|TRBV4-1
CASSQEGTTYNEQFF
TGCGCCAGCAGCCAAGAGGGGACTACCTACAATGAGCAGTTCTTC
>TRBD2|TRBJ2-5|-|TRBV10-1
CASSEMSSGAQETQYF
TGCGCCAGCAGTGAGATGTCTAGCGGAGCCCAAGAGACCCAGTACTTC
>-|TRBJ1-3|-|TRBV4-3
CASSQSLQNWNTIYF
TGCGCCAGCAGCCAATCATTACAGAATTGGAACACCATATATTTT
>TRBD1|TRBJ2-3|few|TRBV4-1
CASSPQGSSTDTQYF
TGCGCCAGCAGCCCACAGGGGTCTTCCACAGATACGCAGTATTTT
>-|TRBJ2-7|-|TRBV5-6
CASSLLEGIEQYF
TGTGCCAGCAGCTTGCTGGAAGGGATCGAGCAGTACTTC
>-|TRBJ2-5|-|TRBV12-3/TRBV12-4
CASSLAWTAGEIQYF
TGTGCCAGCAGTTTAGCCTGGACGGCTGGTGAGATCCAGTACTTC
>-|TRBJ1-4|many|TRBV3-1
CASSPGGATNEKLFF
TGTGCCAGCAGCCCCGGGGGCGCGACAAATGAAAAACTGTTTTTT
>TRBD2|TRBJ2-3|-|TRBV5-1
CASSFSGGGTDTQYF
TGCGCCAGCAGCTTCTCGGGAGGAGGCACAGATACGCAGTATTTT
>-|TRBJ1-1|-|TRBV2
CASNRVMNTEAFF
TGTGCCAGCAACCGGGTTATGAACACTGAAGCTTTCTTT
>TRBD2|TRBJ2-7|-|TRBV20-1
CSARVGGGYEQYF
TGCAGTGCTAGAGTAGGCGGGGGCTACGAGCAGTACTTC
>TRBD1|TRBJ2-2|-|TRBV7-3
CASSSKGATGELFF
TGTGCCAGCAGCTCAAAGGGGGCCACCGGGGAGCTGTTTTTT
>-|TRBJ2-1|few|TRBV10-3
CAISDGGTASNEQFF
TGTGCCATCAGTGACGGCGGGACGGCTAGCAATGAGCAGTTCTTC
>TRBD1|TRBJ2-7|few|TRBV20-1
CSAPSLGGLWEQYF
TGCAGTGCTCCCTCCCTAGGGGGCCTTTGGGAGCAGTACTTC
>TRBD1|TRBJ2-2|few|TRBV11-2
CASSPQGERRELFF
TGTGCCAGCAGCCCGCAGGGGGAGAGGAGGGAGCTGTTTTTT